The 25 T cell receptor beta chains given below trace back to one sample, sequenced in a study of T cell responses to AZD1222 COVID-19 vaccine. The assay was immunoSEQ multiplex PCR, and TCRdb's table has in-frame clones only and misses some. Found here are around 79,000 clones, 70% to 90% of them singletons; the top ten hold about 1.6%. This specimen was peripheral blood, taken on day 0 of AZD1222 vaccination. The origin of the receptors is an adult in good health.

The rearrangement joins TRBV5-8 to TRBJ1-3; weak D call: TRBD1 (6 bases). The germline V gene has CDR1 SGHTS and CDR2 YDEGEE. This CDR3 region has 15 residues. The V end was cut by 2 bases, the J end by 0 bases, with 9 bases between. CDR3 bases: TGTGCCAGCAGCTTTACAGGGAACTCTGGAAACACCATATATTTT. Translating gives CASSFTGNSGNTIYF.

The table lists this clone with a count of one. The CDR3 region is CASSLSGDGYTF. In DNA form, the CDR3 reads TGTGCCAGCAGTTTATCGGGGGATGGCTACACCTTC. The chain combines TRBV27 with TRBJ1-2; possibly TRBD1 for D (5 bases). In germline, CDR1 is MNHEY, CDR2 SMNVEV (reference sequence). CDR3 length equals 12 residues. Trimming removed 0 bases from V and 6 bases from J, with 5 bases in between.

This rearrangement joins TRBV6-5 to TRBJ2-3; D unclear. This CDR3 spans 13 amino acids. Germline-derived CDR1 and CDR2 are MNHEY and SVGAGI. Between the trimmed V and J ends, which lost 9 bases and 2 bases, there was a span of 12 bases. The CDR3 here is CARSIRTTDTQYF. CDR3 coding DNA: TGTGCCAGGTCGATTCGGACCACAGATACGCAGTATTTT.

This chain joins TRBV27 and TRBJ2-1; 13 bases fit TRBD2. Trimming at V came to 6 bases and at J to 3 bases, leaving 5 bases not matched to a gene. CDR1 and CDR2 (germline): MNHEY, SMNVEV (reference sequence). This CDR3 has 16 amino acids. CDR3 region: CASRGTSGVGYNEQFF. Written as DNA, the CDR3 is TGTGCCAGCAGAGGGACTAGCGGGGTGGGCTACAATGAGCAGTTCTTC.

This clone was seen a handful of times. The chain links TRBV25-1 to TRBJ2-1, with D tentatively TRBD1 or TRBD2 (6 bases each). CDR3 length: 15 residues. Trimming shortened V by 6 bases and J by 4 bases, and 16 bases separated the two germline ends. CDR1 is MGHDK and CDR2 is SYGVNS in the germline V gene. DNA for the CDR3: TGTGCCAGCAGAGGAGGGGGAGGCGGATACAATGAGCAGTTCTTC. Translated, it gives CASRGGGGGYNEQFF.

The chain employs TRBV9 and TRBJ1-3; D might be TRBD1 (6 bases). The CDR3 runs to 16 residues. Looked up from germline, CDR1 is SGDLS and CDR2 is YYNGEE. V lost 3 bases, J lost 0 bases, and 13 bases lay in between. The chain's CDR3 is CASSAPGHHSGNTIYF. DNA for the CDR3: TGTGCCAGCAGCGCCCCGGGACACCACTCTGGAAACACCATATATTTT.

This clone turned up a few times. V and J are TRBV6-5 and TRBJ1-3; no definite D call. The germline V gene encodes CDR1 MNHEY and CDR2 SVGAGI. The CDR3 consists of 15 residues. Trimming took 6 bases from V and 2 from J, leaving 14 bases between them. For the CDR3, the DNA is TGTGCCAGCAGGCGGACGGGCGAGGCTGGAAACACCATATATTTT. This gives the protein CASRRTGEAGNTIYF.

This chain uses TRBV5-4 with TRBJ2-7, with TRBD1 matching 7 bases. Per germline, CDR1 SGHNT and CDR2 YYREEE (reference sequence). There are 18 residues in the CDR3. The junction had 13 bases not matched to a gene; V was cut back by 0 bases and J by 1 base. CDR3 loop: CASSLAVGTDLPSYEQYF. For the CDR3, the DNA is TGTGCCAGCAGCTTGGCTGTCGGGACAGACTTACCGTCCTACGAGCAGTACTTC.

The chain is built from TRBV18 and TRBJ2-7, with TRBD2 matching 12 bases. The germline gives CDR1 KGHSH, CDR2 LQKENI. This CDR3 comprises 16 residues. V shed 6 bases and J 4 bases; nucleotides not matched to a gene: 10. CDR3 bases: TGTGCCAGCTCCGCGCCCTTAGGGACTAGCGGGTACGAGCAGTACTTC. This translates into CASSAPLGTSGYEQYF.

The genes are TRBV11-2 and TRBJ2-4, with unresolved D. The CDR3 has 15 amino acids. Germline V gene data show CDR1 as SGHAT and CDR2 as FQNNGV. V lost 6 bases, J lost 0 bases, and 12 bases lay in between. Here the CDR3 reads CASRRPGLAKNIQYF. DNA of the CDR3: TGTGCCAGCAGACGACCCGGCCTAGCCAAAAACATTCAGTACTTC.

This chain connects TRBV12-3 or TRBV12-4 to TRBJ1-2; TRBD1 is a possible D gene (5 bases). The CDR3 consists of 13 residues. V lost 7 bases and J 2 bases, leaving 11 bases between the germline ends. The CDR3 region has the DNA TGTGCCAGCACCCCGGGACCGAACTATGGCTACACCTTC. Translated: CASTPGPNYGYTF.

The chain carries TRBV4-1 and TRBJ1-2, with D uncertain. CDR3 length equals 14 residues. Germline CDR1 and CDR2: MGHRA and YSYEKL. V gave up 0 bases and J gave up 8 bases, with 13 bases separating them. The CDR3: CASSQDPEARGYTF. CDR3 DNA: TGCGCCAGCAGCCAAGATCCGGAGGCGAGAGGCTACACCTTC.

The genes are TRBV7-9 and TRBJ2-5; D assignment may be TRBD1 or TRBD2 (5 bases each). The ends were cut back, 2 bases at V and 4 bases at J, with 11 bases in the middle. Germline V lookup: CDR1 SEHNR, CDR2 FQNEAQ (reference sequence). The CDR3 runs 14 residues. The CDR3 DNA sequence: TGTGCCAGCAGCTTAACCGGGACGGCAGAGACCCAGTACTTC. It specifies CASSLTGTAETQYF.

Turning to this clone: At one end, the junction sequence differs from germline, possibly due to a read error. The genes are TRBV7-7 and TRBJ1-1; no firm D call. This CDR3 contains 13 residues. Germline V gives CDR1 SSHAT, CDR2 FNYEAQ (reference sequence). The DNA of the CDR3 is TGTGCTAGCAGCTTAGGCATGAACACTGAAGCTTTCTTT. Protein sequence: CASSLGMNTEAFF.

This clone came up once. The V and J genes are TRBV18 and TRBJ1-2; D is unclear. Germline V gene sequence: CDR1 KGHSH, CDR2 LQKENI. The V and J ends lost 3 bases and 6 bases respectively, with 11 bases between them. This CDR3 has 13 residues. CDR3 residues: CASSPVAGDGYTF. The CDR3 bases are TGTGCCAGCTCACCGGTAGCAGGTGATGGCTACACCTTC. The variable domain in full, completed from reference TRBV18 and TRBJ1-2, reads NAGVMQNPRHLVRRRGQEARLRCSPMKGHSHVYWYRQLPEEGLKFMVYLQKENIIDESGMPKERFSAEFPKEGPSILRIQQVVRGDSAAYFCASSPVAGDGYTFGSGTRLTVV.

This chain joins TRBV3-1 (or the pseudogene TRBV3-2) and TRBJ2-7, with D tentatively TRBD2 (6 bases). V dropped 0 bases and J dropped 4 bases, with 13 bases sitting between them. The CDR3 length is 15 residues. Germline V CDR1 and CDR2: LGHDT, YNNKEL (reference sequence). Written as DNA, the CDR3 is TGTGCCAGCAGCCAAGATCGGTCTAGCGTTTACGAGCAGTACTTC. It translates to CASSQDRSSVYEQYF.

The CDR3 here is CASRTGTGELFF. The CDR3 coding sequence is TGTGCCAGCAGGACGGGCACCGGGGAGCTGTTTTTT. This sequence joins TRBV9 and TRBJ2-2; D gene uncertain. V lost 5 bases and J 4 bases, leaving 6 bases between the germline ends. Germline assignment: CDR1 SGDLS and CDR2 YYNGEE. The CDR3 has 12 residues.

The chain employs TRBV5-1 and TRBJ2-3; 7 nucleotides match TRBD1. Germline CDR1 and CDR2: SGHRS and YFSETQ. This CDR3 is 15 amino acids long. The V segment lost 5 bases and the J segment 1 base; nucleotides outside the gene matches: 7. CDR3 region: CASRPDRAGTDTQYF. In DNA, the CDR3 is TGCGCCAGCAGACCTGACAGGGCTGGCACAGATACGCAGTATTTT.

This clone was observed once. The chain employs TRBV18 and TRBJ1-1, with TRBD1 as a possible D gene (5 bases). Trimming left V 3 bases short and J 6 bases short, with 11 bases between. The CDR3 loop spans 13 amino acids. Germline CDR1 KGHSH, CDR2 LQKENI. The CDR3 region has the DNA TGTGCCAGCTCACCCGGACGGGGGTCTGAAGCTTTCTTT. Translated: CASSPGRGSEAFF.

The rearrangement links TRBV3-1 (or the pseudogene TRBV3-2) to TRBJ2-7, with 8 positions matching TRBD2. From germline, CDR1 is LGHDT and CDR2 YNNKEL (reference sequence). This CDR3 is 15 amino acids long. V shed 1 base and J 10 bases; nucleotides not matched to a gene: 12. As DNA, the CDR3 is TGTGCCAGCAGCCAAGGGGTAGCGGGGTCTACGAGACAGTACTTC. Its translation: CASSQGVAGSTRQYF.

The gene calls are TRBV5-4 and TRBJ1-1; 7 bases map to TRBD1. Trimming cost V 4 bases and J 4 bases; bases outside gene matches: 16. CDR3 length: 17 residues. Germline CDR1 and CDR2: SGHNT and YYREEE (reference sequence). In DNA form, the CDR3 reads TGTGCCAGCAGCCGCTCAGGGGGTTCGAGTTGGTCCACTGAAGCTTTCTTT. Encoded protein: CASSRSGGSSWSTEAFF.

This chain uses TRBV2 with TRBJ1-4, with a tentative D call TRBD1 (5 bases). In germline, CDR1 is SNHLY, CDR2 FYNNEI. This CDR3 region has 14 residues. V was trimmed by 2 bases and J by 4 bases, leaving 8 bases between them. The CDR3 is CASSEQGVNEKLFF. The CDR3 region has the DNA TGTGCCAGCAGTGAACAGGGAGTTAATGAAAAACTGTTTTTT. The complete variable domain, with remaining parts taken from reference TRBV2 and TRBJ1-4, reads EPEVTQTPSHQVTQMGQEVILRCVPISNHLYFYWYRQILGQKVEFLVSFYNNEISEKSEIFDDQFSVERPDGSNFTLKIRSTKLEDSAMYFCASSEQGVNEKLFFGSGTQLSVL.

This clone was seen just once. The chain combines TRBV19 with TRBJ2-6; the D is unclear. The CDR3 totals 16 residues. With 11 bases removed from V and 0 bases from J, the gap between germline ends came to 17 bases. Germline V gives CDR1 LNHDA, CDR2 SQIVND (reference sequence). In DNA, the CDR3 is TGTGCCTCGGACCGGGCAGGTGCCTCTGGGGCCAACGTCCTGACTTTC. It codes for CASDRAGASGANVLTF.

The CDR3 spells CASKSSNYEQYF. CDR3 nucleotides: TGTGCCAGCAAGAGCAGCAACTACGAGCAGTACTTC. The chain joins TRBV6-5 to TRBJ2-7; D ambiguous. This CDR3 has 12 amino acids. Trimming cost V 7 bases and J 3 bases, with 10 bases left between them. Germline V gives CDR1 MNHEY, CDR2 SVGAGI.

The CDR3 region is CASSQEGTGKETQYF. DNA of the CDR3: TGCGCCAGCAGCCAAGAGGGGACAGGGAAAGAGACCCAGTACTTC. The chain links TRBV4-1 to TRBJ2-5, with 9 positions matching TRBD1. Germline trimming cut 0 bases from V and 3 bases from J; bases unmatched to any gene: 2. The germline CDR1 and CDR2 sequences are MGHRA and YSYEKL. The CDR3 contains 15 residues.